A single sample gave rise to the 17 T cell receptor beta chains below, sequenced in a study of blood T cell repertoires in COVID-19. Method: immunoSEQ multiplex PCR; TCRdb's copy keeps in-frame clones and lacks some. The table lists 90,000 to 150,000 clones, roughly four fifths of them singletons. Material for sequencing was peripheral blood. All receptors derive from a human donor in a cohort sampled during active COVID-19.

This clone has only a few counts. V and J are TRBV6-6 and TRBJ1-1; D is possibly TRBD1 (5 bases). Germline V gives CDR1 MNHNY, CDR2 SVGAGI (reference sequence). The CDR3 runs to 14 residues. The V gene lost 4 bases and the J gene lost 1 base, with 10 bases spanning the gap. CDR3 residues: CASSFQTGNTEAFF. In DNA form, the CDR3 reads TGTGCCAGCAGTTTCCAAACAGGGAACACTGAAGCTTTCTTT.

This CDR3 reads CASSQEPLAGGPYEQYF. In DNA form, the CDR3 reads TGTGCCAGCAGCCAAGAGCCCTTAGCGGGGGGGCCGTACGAGCAGTACTTC. The rearrangement joins TRBV4-2 to TRBJ2-7, with TRBD2 matching over 11 bases. The ends lost 0 bases at V and 4 bases at J; junction bases unmatched: 8. Germline CDR1 reads LGHNA; CDR2 reads YNFKEQ. CDR3 length: 17 residues.

The rearrangement joins TRBV7-2 to TRBJ1-2; the match to TRBD1 covers 7 bases. The CDR3 covers 14 residues. After removal of 0 bases from V and 2 bases from J, the junction contained 0 bases not matched to a gene. CDR1 is SGHTA, CDR2 FQGNSA, per germline. The CDR3 sequence: CASSLATGNYGYTF. The CDR3 bases are TGTGCCAGCAGCTTAGCGACAGGGAACTATGGCTACACCTTC. Drawing the rest from reference TRBV7-2 and TRBJ1-2, the complete variable domain is GAGVSQSPSNKVTEKGKDVELRCDPISGHTALYWYRQSLGQGLEFLIYFQGNSAPDKSGLPSDRFSAERTGGSVSTLTIQRTQQEDSAVYLCASSLATGNYGYTFGSGTRLTVV.

This rearrangement joins TRBV7-2 to TRBJ2-7, with D possibly matching TRBD1 (5 bases). The germline V gene has CDR1 SGHTA and CDR2 FQGNSA. V gave up 0 bases and J gave up 0 bases, with 9 bases separating them. This CDR3 has 15 residues. The CDR3 protein is CASSLATGPSYEQYF. In DNA form, the CDR3 reads TGTGCCAGCAGCTTAGCAACAGGTCCCTCCTACGAGCAGTACTTC.

This chain uses TRBV2 with TRBJ1-5; TRBD1 aligns across 7 bases. Germline V lookup: CDR1 SNHLY, CDR2 FYNNEI. The CDR3 is 13 amino acids. V shed 6 bases and J 5 bases; nucleotides not matched to a gene: 4. This chain's CDR3 is CASSRTGDQPQHF. DNA for the CDR3: TGTGCCAGCAGCAGGACAGGTGATCAGCCCCAGCATTTT. Complete variable domain (other parts from reference TRBV2 and TRBJ1-5): EPEVTQTPSHQVTQMGQEVILRCVPISNHLYFYWYRQILGQKVEFLVSFYNNEISEKSEIFDDQFSVERPDGSNFTLKIRSTKLEDSAMYFCASSRTGDQPQHFGDGTRLSIL.

The genes are TRBV19 and TRBJ1-6, with D tentatively TRBD1 (6 bases). V was pared by 10 bases and J by 4 bases, with 8 bases between. Germline assignment: CDR1 LNHDA and CDR2 SQIVND (reference sequence). The CDR3 totals 12 residues. The CDR3 here is CATGEYNSPLHF. CDR3 DNA: TGTGCCACAGGGGAATATAATTCACCCCTCCACTTT.

This clone has more than one count but fewer than ten. V and J are TRBV7-9 and TRBJ2-1; 12 bases fit TRBD2. Trimming took 5 bases from V and 4 from J; bases not matched to a gene: 3. CDR3 length: 15 amino acids. Germline-derived CDR1 and CDR2 are SEHNR and FQNEAQ (reference sequence). The CDR3 loop reads CASSHLAGGYNEQFF. The CDR3 DNA reads TGTGCCAGCAGCCATCTAGCGGGGGGGTACAATGAGCAGTTCTTC.

The V and J genes are TRBV29-1 and TRBJ1-2; D unresolved. This CDR3 has 15 residues. Trimming took off 1 base at V and 0 bases at J, with 12 bases between the two ends. Per germline, CDR1 SQVTM and CDR2 ANQGSEA. CDR3 sequence (DNA): TGCAGCGTTGAAGTTGAGAGCGTAACTAACTATGGCTACACCTTC. Amino acid sequence: CSVEVESVTNYGYTF.

This chain links TRBV5-1 with TRBJ2-3; D is unclear. This CDR3 is 12 amino acids long. The germline V and J ends were trimmed by 6 bases and 2 bases, with 7 bases remaining between them. Germline V lookup: CDR1 SGHRS, CDR2 YFSETQ. The CDR3 here is CASTGDTDTQYF. In nucleotides, the CDR3 is TGCGCCAGCACCGGTGACACAGATACGCAGTATTTT.

The chain recombines TRBV7-2 with TRBJ2-1, with D possibly matching TRBD1 (6 bases). Germline values: CDR1 SGHTA, CDR2 FQGNSA. V was cut by 10 bases and J by 6 bases, with 16 bases left in between. This CDR3 contains 13 residues. The CDR3 DNA is TGTGCCACCTTACGGATAGGGGGCAATGAGCAGTTCTTC. The encoded protein is CATLRIGGNEQFF.

The chain combines TRBV6-5 with TRBJ1-1; 9 nucleotides align to TRBD1. Germline lookup yields CDR1 MNHEY and CDR2 SVGAGI. V gave up 6 bases and J gave up 5 bases; unmatched junction bases: 7. The CDR3 covers 14 residues. CDR3 nucleotides: TGTGCCAGCAGGTCCGGGACAGGGTGGACTGAAGCTTTCTTT. Protein: CASRSGTGWTEAFF.

The V and J genes are TRBV5-6 and TRBJ1-1, with unresolved D. V was cut by 1 base and J by 1 base, with 11 bases left in between. In germline, CDR1 is SGHDT, CDR2 YYEEEE. CDR3 length: 15 amino acids. CDR3 DNA sequence: TGTGCCAGCAGCTTGAAGTGGGCCCAGAACACTGAAGCTTTCTTT. Protein: CASSLKWAQNTEAFF.

This clone has a single count. The chain couples TRBV19 to TRBJ2-3; 7 bases align to TRBD2. Germline V lookup: CDR1 LNHDA, CDR2 SQIVND (reference sequence). V trimming: 6 bases; J trimming: 0 bases; junction bases outside the gene matches: 6. The CDR3 sequence is 15 residues long. The CDR3 region is CASRISGASTDTQYF. Here the CDR3 DNA reads TGTGCCAGTAGGATCAGCGGGGCCAGCACAGATACGCAGTATTTT.

There are a few counts of this clone. The chain has TRBV6-2 or TRBV6-3 and TRBJ1-5; D may be TRBD1 (6 bases). The germline V gene has CDR1 MNHEY and CDR2 SVGEGT. This CDR3 is built from 15 residues. Deletions cut 2 bases from V and 4 bases from J, with 12 bases between. The CDR3 DNA follows: TGTGCCAGCAGTTACCGACAGGAGGTTAATCAGCCCCAGCATTTT. Its protein is CASSYRQEVNQPQHF.

The V gene is TRBV3-1 (or the pseudogene TRBV3-2), the J gene TRBJ1-1; tentatively, D is TRBD1 (5 bases). This CDR3 is built from 16 residues. Germline CDR1 LGHDT, CDR2 YNNKEL (reference sequence). Trimming removed 4 bases at V and 2 bases at J, with 17 bases between. The chain's CDR3 is CASSPATAGFNTEAFF. CDR3 DNA: TGTGCCAGCAGCCCCGCCACGGCAGGGTTTAACACTGAAGCTTTCTTT.

This clone was counted once. This same CDR3 is encoded by further DNA sequences in the sample. The chain has TRBV4-1 and TRBJ1-1, with 11 bases identical to TRBD1. This CDR3 is built from 16 residues. V shed 1 base, J shed 0 bases, and the junction held 1 base outside the gene matches. The germline CDR1 and CDR2 sequences are MGHRA and YSYEKL. The CDR3 sequence: CASSQGTGGMNTEAFF. CDR3 nucleotide sequence: TGCGCCAGCAGCCAAGGGACAGGGGGCATGAACACTGAAGCTTTCTTT.

The V gene is TRBV19, the J gene TRBJ2-7, with D possibly matching TRBD1 (6 bases). The ends were cut back, 1 base at V and 0 bases at J, with 13 bases in the middle. Germline V gene sequence: CDR1 LNHDA, CDR2 SQIVND (reference sequence). The CDR3 is made up of 16 amino acids. The CDR3: CASSIVGRGLSYEQYF. The CDR3 DNA follows: TGTGCCAGTAGTATAGTGGGCAGGGGTCTCTCCTACGAGCAGTACTTC.